Listed here are 16 T cell receptor beta chains from one sample, sequenced in a study of OX40 agonist ivuxolimab in advanced cancers. Some clones are missing from TCRdb's copy, which holds only in-frame ones; the method was immunoSEQ multiplex PCR. The sample has about 44,000 clones; roughly 87% are singletons. The sequencing used CD4+ or CD8+ T cells sorted from blood, collected in a trial of the OX40 agonist ivuxolimab. The receptors shown here come from an adult with an advanced solid tumor such as melanoma, head and neck, liver or kidney cancer.

V is TRBV6-5 and J is TRBJ2-2, with a tentative D call TRBD2 (6 bases). Germline V gene lookup returns CDR1 MNHEY and CDR2 SVGAGI. The CDR3 loop spans 13 amino acids. Trimming removed 6 bases at V and 4 bases at J, with 9 bases between. CDR3 region: CASSLGSTGELFF. DNA of the CDR3: TGTGCCAGCAGCCTCGGGAGCACCGGGGAGCTGTTTTTT.

The rearrangement links TRBV28 to TRBJ1-2, with unresolved D. CDR1 and CDR2 from the germline V gene are MDHEN and SYDVKM. This CDR3 has 14 residues. The V and J ends lost 4 bases and 4 bases respectively, with 13 bases between them. In DNA form, the CDR3 reads TGTGCCAGCAGTTCCTTCGCAGGTAGCTATGGCTACACCTTC. It specifies CASSSFAGSYGYTF.

The J gene is TRBJ2-7, the V gene TRBV19; TRBD1 or TRBD2 may be the D gene (5 bases each). The V gene's germline CDR1 is LNHDA and CDR2 SQIVND (reference sequence). The CDR3 is 17 residues long. Trimming pared 5 bases from V and 1 base from J, leaving 21 bases between. The chain's CDR3 is CASSPLGRDRGSYEQYF. The CDR3 region has the DNA TGTGCCAGTAGTCCCCTGGGCCGAGACAGAGGGTCCTACGAGCAGTACTTC.

This rearrangement joins TRBV2 to TRBJ2-2; 7 nucleotides agree with TRBD1. Germline CDR1 and CDR2: SNHLY and FYNNEI. The J segment lost 2 bases and the V segment lost 7 bases, leaving 10 bases of the junction unmatched. The CDR3 extends over 16 amino acids. CDR3 sequence reads: CASTKKGAPNTGELFF. The CDR3 DNA is TGTGCCAGCACCAAGAAGGGGGCGCCTAACACCGGGGAGCTGTTTTTT. The full variable domain, its missing parts supplied by reference TRBV2 and TRBJ2-2, is EPEVTQTPSHQVTQMGQEVILRCVPISNHLYFYWYRQILGQKVEFLVSFYNNEISEKSEIFDDQFSVERPDGSNFTLKIRSTKLEDSAMYFCASTKKGAPNTGELFFGEGSRLTVL.

The chain has TRBV6-5 and TRBJ1-5, with a tentative D call TRBD1 (6 bases). Germline V gene data show CDR1 as MNHEY and CDR2 as SVGAGI. Between the trimmed V and J ends, which lost 5 bases and 7 bases, there was a span of 15 bases. This CDR3 spans 14 amino acids. The CDR3 nucleotides are TGTGCCAGCAGTCCCGGGGGGGCGCGGCAGCCCCAGCATTTT. It codes for CASSPGGARQPQHF.

The rearrangement joins TRBV10-3 to TRBJ1-2, with D perhaps matching TRBD1 (6 bases). The CDR3 covers 14 residues. The germline V gene encodes CDR1 ENHRY and CDR2 SYGVKD. V was clipped by 3 bases and J by 8 bases, with 16 bases between them. CDR3 region: CAISDGGAGRGYTF. The DNA of the CDR3 is TGTGCCATCAGTGATGGGGGGGCGGGTCGAGGCTACACCTTC.

This chain joins TRBV29-1 and TRBJ1-1, with D possibly matching TRBD1 (5 bases). This CDR3 comprises 13 residues. V was pared by 7 bases and J by 2 bases, with 14 bases between. From germline, CDR1 is SQVTM and CDR2 ANQGSEA. The CDR3: CSGRGAYNTEAFF. The CDR3, as DNA: TGCAGCGGGAGAGGGGCATACAACACTGAAGCTTTCTTT. Full variable domain (outside the CDR3, taken from reference TRBV29-1 and TRBJ1-1): SAVISQKPSRDICQRGTSLTIQCQVDSQVTMMFWYRQQPGQSLTLIATANQGSEATYESGFVIDKFPISRPNLTFSTLTVSNMSPEDSSIYLCSGRGAYNTEAFFGQGTRLTVV.

This rearrangement joins TRBV27 to TRBJ2-3, with a possible D match to TRBD1 (7 bases). Trimming stripped 1 base from V and 4 bases from J, with 15 bases between. The length of the CDR3 is 16 residues. Germline V gene data show CDR1 as MNHEY and CDR2 as SMNVEV (reference sequence). The CDR3 is CASSLYSRGEADTQYF. The CDR3 DNA follows: TGTGCCAGCAGTTTATATTCCAGGGGGGAAGCAGATACGCAGTATTTT.

The V and J genes are TRBV6-5 and TRBJ2-5, with D perhaps matching TRBD1 or TRBD2 (5 bases each). The CDR3 loop spans 15 amino acids. Germline loops: CDR1 MNHEY, CDR2 SVGAGI. V was shortened by 10 bases and J by 4 bases, with 22 bases between the two germline ends. Here the CDR3 DNA reads TGTGCCACCCTTAGACTCGGCAGGGACGGAGAGACCCAGTACTTC. This sequence encodes CATLRLGRDGETQYF.

The sample holds one count of this clone. The sample contains more than one DNA sequence encoding this CDR3. The chain links TRBV5-4 to TRBJ2-3; D ambiguous. The CDR3 length is 12 residues. Germline CDR1 reads SGHNT; CDR2 reads YYREEE (reference sequence). V was clipped by 0 bases and J by 6 bases, with 5 bases between them. CDR3 amino acids: CASSLEADTQYF. The CDR3 bases are TGTGCCAGCAGCTTGGAGGCCGATACGCAGTATTTT.

This chain joins TRBV9 and TRBJ2-2, with D uncertain. Germline V gene lookup returns CDR1 SGDLS and CDR2 YYNGEE. V was clipped by 7 bases and J by 3 bases, with 10 bases between them. The CDR3 has 13 residues. In nucleotides, the CDR3 is TGTGCCAGCGGAGCAGGATACACCGGGGAGCTGTTTTTT. Encoded protein: CASGAGYTGELFF.

V is TRBV11-3 and J is TRBJ2-1; 10 bases agree with TRBD1. The germline V gene has CDR1 SGHNT and CDR2 YENEEA. This CDR3 comprises 14 residues. Trimming removed 4 bases from V and 6 bases from J; junction bases left unmatched: 3. In nucleotides, the CDR3 is TGTGCCAGCAGCTCTGGGGACAGGGGCAATGAGCAGTTCTTC. It encodes CASSSGDRGNEQFF. The whole variable domain, remainder taken from reference TRBV11-3 and TRBJ2-1, is EAGVVQSPRYKIIEKKQPVAFWCNPISGHNTLYWYLQNLGQGPELLIRYENEEAVDDSQLPKDRFSAERLKGVDSTLKIQPAELGDSAVYLCASSSGDRGNEQFFGPGTRLTVL.

This rearrangement joins TRBV27 to TRBJ1-1; D is uncertain. The CDR3 has 17 residues. Trimming shortened V by 0 bases and J by 1 base, and 15 bases separated the two germline ends. From germline, CDR1 is MNHEY and CDR2 SMNVEV (reference sequence). CDR3 region: CASSLSAAGQGNTEAFF. CDR3 sequence (DNA): TGTGCCAGCAGTTTATCGGCTGCAGGCCAAGGGAACACTGAAGCTTTCTTT.

The chain is built from TRBV6-6 and TRBJ1-4, with D maybe TRBD1 (5 bases). Germline loops: CDR1 MNHNY, CDR2 SVGAGI (reference sequence). Trimming removed 0 bases at V and 3 bases at J, with 11 bases between. The CDR3 is 16 residues long. CDR3 in DNA: TGTGCCAGCAGTTACTCAGGGGCCCAACCTAATGAAAAACTGTTTTTT. Protein product: CASSYSGAQPNEKLFF.

This clone was counted between two and nine times. V is TRBV6-5 and J is TRBJ2-3; 9 bases map to TRBD2. The junction had 11 bases not matched to a gene; V was cut back by 6 bases and J by 7 bases. Germline V gene data show CDR1 as MNHEY and CDR2 as SVGAGI. The CDR3 sequence is 15 residues long. CDR3 amino acids: CASRLTAGGQNTQYF. CDR3 sequence (DNA): TGTGCCAGCAGATTAACCGCGGGGGGGCAAAATACGCAGTATTTT.

The chain is built from TRBV15 and TRBJ1-1; D gene unclear. This CDR3 has 13 amino acids. Germline V gene data show CDR1 as LNHNV and CDR2 as YYDKDF (reference sequence). Trimming cost V 3 bases and J 3 bases, with 8 bases left between them. The CDR3 DNA reads as TGTGCCACCAGCAGCTGGAGGGACACTGAAGCTTTCTTT. This encodes CATSSWRDTEAFF.